The 20 T cell receptor beta chains below were found in one sample sequenced in a study of T cells in Graves' hyperthyroidism and ophthalmopathy (dated by TCRdb to the late 2010s). Preparation of the library involved multiplex PCR. The instrument given in TCRdb is Illumina HiSeq 2000. TCR beta CDR3 regions were amplified from RNA transcripts. For the first round of RT-PCR on the TCR CDR3, the HTBI primer set was used together with the Qiagen OneStep RT-PCR kit. TCRdb's own reprocessing of the public reads used fastp at Q25 and MiXCR and kept productive beta chains. Identical CDR3 proteins give one entry, which carries the most common genes and DNA. For this sample there are about 840,000 distinct CDR3 sequences; 35% to 45% appear just once. Jointly, the top ten make up around 9.3% of the sample. Sequences were obtained from blood. These receptor sequences come from a man younger than 30 with Graves' hyperthyroidism.

This clonotype was counted at least ten times. V gene TRBV7-9 combines with J gene TRBJ2-5; D unresolved. The CDR3 is 13 amino acids. V was pared by 3 bases and J by 5 bases, with 10 bases between. Germline V gives CDR1 SEHNR, CDR2 FQNEAQ (reference sequence). Here the CDR3 reads CASSLYSEETQYF. Here the CDR3 DNA reads TGTGCCAGCAGCTTGTACAGTGAGGAGACCCAGTACTTC.

This chain links TRBV2 with TRBJ2-7; possible D gene TRBD2, 5 bases. V lost 6 bases and J lost 2, with 11 bases in between. CDR1 SNHLY and CDR2 FYNNEI come from the germline V gene. The CDR3 is 13 amino acids. The CDR3 loop reads CASSGELTYEQYF. CDR3 DNA: TGTGCCAGCAGCGGGGAGTTAACCTACGAGCAGTACTTC.

This clonotype was recorded at least ten times. The genes are TRBV19 and TRBJ1-1; 10 positions match TRBD1. Germline CDR1 and CDR2: LNHDA and SQIVND (reference sequence). The CDR3 length is 13 residues. V dropped 4 bases and J dropped 8; count of bases not matched to a gene: 4. This CDR3 is CASSKTGGAEAFF. As DNA, the CDR3 is TGTGCCAGTAGTAAGACAGGGGGCGCGGAAGCTTTCTTT.

This clonotype turned up a few times. The chain uses TRBV2 and TRBJ2-7, with 13 bases aligning to TRBD2. The CDR3 has 14 residues. Germline assignment: CDR1 SNHLY and CDR2 FYNNEI. V shed 7 bases, J shed 5 bases, and the junction held 5 bases outside the gene matches. The CDR3: CASTAGLAGDEQYF. The CDR3 DNA reads as TGTGCCAGCACCGCCGGACTAGCGGGAGACGAGCAGTACTTC.

This clonotype was recorded many times. The chain employs TRBV29-1 and TRBJ1-3; TRBD1 might be the D (5 bases). V gave up 3 bases and J gave up 1 base, with 13 bases separating them. The CDR3 loop spans 15 amino acids. The germline V gene encodes CDR1 SQVTM and CDR2 ANQGSEA. The CDR3 DNA reads TGCAGCGTTGATGCTCTAGGGGATTCTGGAAACACCATATATTTT. Protein sequence: CSVDALGDSGNTIYF.

A remark on this clonotype: At one end the junction does not follow the germline gene, possibly because of a read error. The chain joins TRBV7-3 to TRBJ2-7; 7 bases are a match to TRBD1. From germline, CDR1 is SGHTA and CDR2 FQGTGA. The CDR3 totals 17 residues. CDR3 region: CASSQEGGWGHLYEQYF. The CDR3 DNA sequence: TGCGCCAGCAGCCAAGAAGGGGGCTGGGGACATCTCTACGAGCAGTACTTC. The full variable domain, its missing parts supplied by reference TRBV7-3 and TRBJ2-7, is GAGVSQTPSNKVTEKGKYVELRCDPISGHTALYWYRQSLGQGPEFLIYFQGTGAADDSGLPNDRFFAVRPEGSVSTLKIQRTERGDSAVYLCASSQEGGWGHLYEQYFGPGTRLTVT.

This chain connects TRBV5-1 to TRBJ2-7, with 10 bases matching TRBD2. The V gene's germline CDR1 is SGHRS and CDR2 YFSETQ. CDR3 length: 16 residues. Trimming cost V 0 bases and J 5 bases; bases outside gene matches: 8. The CDR3 loop reads CASSLAPSGRSDEQYF. Here the CDR3 DNA reads TGCGCCAGCAGCTTGGCACCTAGCGGGAGAAGCGACGAGCAGTACTTC.

Concerning this clonotype itself: Sequence at one end of the junction differs from germline and may be a read error. This chain links TRBV7-9 with TRBJ2-5; D possibly corresponds to TRBD1 (6 bases). The CDR3 is 14 residues long. CDR1 is SEHNR, CDR2 FQNEAQ, per germline (reference sequence). CDR3 sequence reads: CASSHRVTQETQYF. The CDR3 nucleotides are TGCGCCAGCAGCCACAGGGTTACCCAAGAGACCCAGTACTTC. Variable domain in full (rest from reference TRBV7-9 and TRBJ2-5): DTGVSQNPRHKITKRGQNVTFRCDPISEHNRLYWYRQTLGQGPEFLTYFQNEAQLEKSRLLSDRFSAERPKGSFSTLEIQRTEQGDSAMYLCASSHRVTQETQYFGPGTRLLVL.

The chain's CDR3 is CATSQGANEKLFF. DNA for the CDR3: TGTGCCACCAGCCAGGGGGCCAATGAAAAACTGTTTTTT. The chain has TRBV24-1 and TRBJ1-4; 8 positions match TRBD1. This CDR3 has 13 amino acids. V was pared by 7 bases and J by 5 bases, with 2 bases of the junction left unmatched. Germline CDR1 KGHDR, CDR2 SFDVKD.

The chain recombines TRBV2 with TRBJ2-2; D remains unclear. Between the trimmed V and J ends, which lost 11 bases and 7 bases, there was a span of 5 bases. CDR1 and CDR2 from the germline V gene are SNHLY and FYNNEI. The CDR3 covers 9 residues. CDR3 DNA: TGTGCCTGCCTCGGGGAGCTGTTTTTT. It encodes CACLGELFF.

This clonotype was seen just once. Its ends do not fully match the called genes, so a read error is possible. The chain recombines TRBV7-2 with TRBJ2-7; tentatively, D is TRBD1 (5 bases). This CDR3 comprises 15 residues. Germline CDR1 and CDR2: SGHTA and FQGNSA. The CDR3 loop is CASSISIGKGNEQYF. CDR3 bases: TGCGCCAGCAGCATTTCGATAGGGAAGGGGAACGAGCAGTACTTC.

This sequence joins TRBV14 and TRBJ1-5, with 9 bases lining up with TRBD1. The CDR3 sequence is 17 residues long. Germline CDR1 and CDR2: SGHDN and FVKESK. V was clipped by 3 bases and J by 4 bases; unmatched bases: 10. The CDR3 protein is CASSHLLQGARNQPQHF. CDR3 in DNA: TGTGCCAGCAGCCACCTCTTACAGGGGGCGAGGAATCAGCCCCAGCATTTT.

The V call is TRBV7-9, the J call TRBJ2-5; TRBD2 might be the D (5 bases). In germline, CDR1 is SEHNR, CDR2 FQNEAQ (reference sequence). V was cut by 0 bases and J by 1 base, with 15 bases left in between. The CDR3 spans 17 residues. The CDR3 DNA is TGTGCCAGCAGCTTAGCGCCAGCGGTGACATTCCAAGAGACCCAGTACTTC. This codes for CASSLAPAVTFQETQYF.

The chain is built from TRBV24-1 and TRBJ1-4, with D perhaps matching TRBD1 (6 bases). The CDR3 length is 14 residues. Trimming took 11 bases from V and 7 from J, leaving 19 bases between them. Looked up from germline, CDR1 is KGHDR and CDR2 is SFDVKD. The CDR3 loop reads CASRSGAAGEKLFF. The CDR3 DNA follows: TGTGCCAGCCGTTCGGGGGCAGCGGGTGAAAAACTGTTTTTT.

This clonotype has just one count. The chain couples TRBV14 to TRBJ1-4; no reliable D call. The CDR3 is 12 amino acids. In germline, CDR1 is SGHDN, CDR2 FVKESK. Trimming removed 3 bases at V and 8 bases at J, with 7 bases between. The CDR3 sequence: CASSHTVEKLFF. CDR3 sequence (DNA): TGTGCCAGCAGCCATACAGTCGAAAAACTGTTTTTT.

In nucleotides, the CDR3 is TGCGCCAGCAGCCAAGCGATCTTGAACACTGAAGCTTTCTTT. Its protein is CASSQAILNTEAFF. The chain has TRBV4-1 and TRBJ1-1; no definite D call. V lost 1 base and J lost 0, with 6 bases in between. CDR1 and CDR2 from the germline V gene are MGHRA and YSYEKL. The CDR3 length is 14 residues.

The V and J genes are TRBV20-1 and TRBJ1-3, with a weak D call TRBD1 (5 bases). The V gene's germline CDR1 is DFQATT and CDR2 SNEGSKA (reference sequence). The CDR3 totals 16 residues. V was clipped by 2 bases and J by 3 bases, with 17 bases between them. CDR3 coding DNA: TGCAGTGCTAGACGCGGGGACCGTACTAGTGGAAACACCATATATTTT. It codes for CSARRGDRTSGNTIYF.

This clonotype was seen once. The genes are TRBV19 and TRBJ1-2, with unresolved D. Trimming left V 7 bases short and J 4 bases short, with 7 bases between. Germline CDR1 reads LNHDA; CDR2 reads SQIVND (reference sequence). The CDR3 spans 11 residues. The CDR3, as DNA: TGTGCCAGTACCCGGATCTATGGCTACACCTTC. As protein: CASTRIYGYTF.

There are many counts of this clonotype. V usage is TRBV12-3 or TRBV12-4 and J usage is TRBJ1-1; D remains ambiguous. This CDR3 comprises 13 residues. The V end was cut by 7 bases, the J end by 2 bases, with 11 bases between. The CDR3 region has the DNA TGTGCCAGCACCTCGGCGGTTAACACTGAAGCTTTCTTT. Its protein product is CASTSAVNTEAFF.

The rearrangement links TRBV29-1 to TRBJ1-2, with D tentatively TRBD1 (6 bases). Germline CDR1 and CDR2: SQVTM and ANQGSEA. The CDR3 length is 12 residues. V lost 6 bases to trimming and J lost 6 bases, with 14 bases between them. For the CDR3, the DNA is TGCAGCGTAGGGGGGTATGGGGATGGCTACACCTTC. Its translation is CSVGGYGDGYTF.